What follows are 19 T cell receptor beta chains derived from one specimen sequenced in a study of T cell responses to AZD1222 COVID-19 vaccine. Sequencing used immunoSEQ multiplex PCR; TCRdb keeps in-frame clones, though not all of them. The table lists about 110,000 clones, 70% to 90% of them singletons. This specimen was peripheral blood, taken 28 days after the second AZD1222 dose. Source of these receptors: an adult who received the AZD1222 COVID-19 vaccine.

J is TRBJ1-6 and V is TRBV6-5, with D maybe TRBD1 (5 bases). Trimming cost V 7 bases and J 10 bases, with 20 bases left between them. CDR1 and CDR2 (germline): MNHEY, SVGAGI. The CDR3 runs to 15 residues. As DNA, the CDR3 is TGTGCCAGCAAGCGGTCGGGGGAAGCTGAATCACCCCTCCACTTT. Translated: CASKRSGEAESPLHF.

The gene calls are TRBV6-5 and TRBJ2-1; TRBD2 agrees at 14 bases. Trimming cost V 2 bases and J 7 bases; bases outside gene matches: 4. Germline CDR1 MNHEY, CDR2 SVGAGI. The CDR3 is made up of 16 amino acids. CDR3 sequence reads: CASSYGLAGGGNEQFF. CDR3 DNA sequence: TGTGCCAGCAGTTACGGACTAGCGGGGGGTGGAAATGAGCAGTTCTTC.

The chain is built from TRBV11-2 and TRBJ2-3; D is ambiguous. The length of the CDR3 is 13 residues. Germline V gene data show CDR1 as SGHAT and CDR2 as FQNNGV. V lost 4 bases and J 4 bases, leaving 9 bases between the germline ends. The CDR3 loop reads CASSWTEADTQYF. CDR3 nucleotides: TGTGCCAGCAGCTGGACGGAAGCAGATACGCAGTATTTT.

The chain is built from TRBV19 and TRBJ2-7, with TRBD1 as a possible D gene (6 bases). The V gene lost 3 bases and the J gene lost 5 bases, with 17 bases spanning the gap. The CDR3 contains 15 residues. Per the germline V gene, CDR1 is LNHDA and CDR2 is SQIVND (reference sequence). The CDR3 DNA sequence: TGTGCCAGTAGTATGCGTCCTTGGGCAGGGGACGAGCAGTACTTC. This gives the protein CASSMRPWAGDEQYF. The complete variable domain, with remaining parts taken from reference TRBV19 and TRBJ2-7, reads DGGITQSPKYLFRKEGQNVTLSCEQNLNHDAMYWYRQDPGQGLRLIYYSQIVNDFQKGDIAEGYSVSREKKESFPLTVTSAQKNPTAFYLCASSMRPWAGDEQYFGPGTRLTVT.

The CDR3 sequence: CASSRGQGPDTQYF. The CDR3 DNA follows: TGTGCCAGCAGCCGGGGACAGGGACCAGATACGCAGTATTTT. The chain uses TRBV11-3 and TRBJ2-3; TRBD1 aligns across 9 bases. The CDR3 contains 14 residues. Germline CDR1 reads SGHNT; CDR2 reads YENEEA. After removal of 5 bases from V and 4 bases from J, the junction contained 4 bases not matched to a gene.

CDR3 residues: CASSPPPYRVRLENEQFF. The CDR3 coding sequence is TGTGCCAGCTCACCACCACCATACAGGGTAAGACTCGAAAATGAGCAGTTCTTC. The V call is TRBV18, the J call TRBJ2-1; weak D call: TRBD1 (6 bases). Germline V gene sequence: CDR1 KGHSH, CDR2 LQKENI. The CDR3 covers 18 residues. Between the trimmed V and J ends, which lost 0 bases and 7 bases, there was a span of 22 bases. Looking up the rest from reference TRBV18 and TRBJ2-1 gives the full variable domain: NAGVMQNPRHLVRRRGQEARLRCSPMKGHSHVYWYRQLPEEGLKFMVYLQKENIIDESGMPKERFSAEFPKEGPSILRIQQVVRGDSAAYFCASSPPPYRVRLENEQFFGPGTRLTVL.

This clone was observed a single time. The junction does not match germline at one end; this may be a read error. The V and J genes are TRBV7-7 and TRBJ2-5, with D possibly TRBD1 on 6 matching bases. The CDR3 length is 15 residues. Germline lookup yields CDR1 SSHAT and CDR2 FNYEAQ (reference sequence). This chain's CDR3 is CASSLGMDSRETQYF. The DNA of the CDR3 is TGTGCTAGCAGCTTAGGGATGGACAGCCGGGAGACCCAGTACTTC.

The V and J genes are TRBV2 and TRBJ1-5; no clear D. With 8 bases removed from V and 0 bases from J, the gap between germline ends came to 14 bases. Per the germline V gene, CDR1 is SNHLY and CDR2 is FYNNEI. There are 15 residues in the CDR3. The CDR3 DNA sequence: TGTGCCAGCGCCAGGAGTTCAAATAGCAATCAGCCCCAGCATTTT. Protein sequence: CASARSSNSNQPQHF.

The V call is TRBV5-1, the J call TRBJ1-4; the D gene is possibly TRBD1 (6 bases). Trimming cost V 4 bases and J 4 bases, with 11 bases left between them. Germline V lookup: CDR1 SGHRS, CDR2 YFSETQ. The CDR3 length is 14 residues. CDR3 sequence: CASSPGAVNEKLFF. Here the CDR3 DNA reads TGCGCCAGCAGCCCAGGGGCGGTTAATGAAAAACTGTTTTTT.

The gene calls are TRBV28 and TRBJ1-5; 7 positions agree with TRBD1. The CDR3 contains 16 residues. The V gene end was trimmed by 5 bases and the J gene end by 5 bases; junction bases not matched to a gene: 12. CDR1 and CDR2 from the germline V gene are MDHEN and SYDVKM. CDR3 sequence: CASSDRQGGDYQPQHF. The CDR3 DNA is TGTGCCAGCAGTGACCGACAGGGAGGGGATTATCAGCCCCAGCATTTT.

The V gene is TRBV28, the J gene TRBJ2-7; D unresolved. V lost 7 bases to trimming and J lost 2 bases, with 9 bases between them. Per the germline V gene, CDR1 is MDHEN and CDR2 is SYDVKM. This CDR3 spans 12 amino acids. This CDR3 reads CASTLGPYEQYF. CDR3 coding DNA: TGTGCCAGCACCCTCGGCCCCTACGAGCAGTACTTC.

The DNA of the CDR3 is TGTGCCAGCAGACCAAAAACAGATACGCAGTATTTT. Protein product: CASRPKTDTQYF. The genes are TRBV27 and TRBJ2-3; D remains ambiguous. V was cut by 6 bases and J by 3 bases, with 7 bases left in between. The V gene's germline CDR1 is MNHEY and CDR2 SMNVEV (reference sequence). CDR3 size: 12 residues.

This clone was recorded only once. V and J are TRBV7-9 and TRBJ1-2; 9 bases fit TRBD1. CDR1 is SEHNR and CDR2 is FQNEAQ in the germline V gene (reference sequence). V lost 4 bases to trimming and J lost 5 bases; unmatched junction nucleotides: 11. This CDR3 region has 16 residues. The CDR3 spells CASSSSWGQGGYGYTF. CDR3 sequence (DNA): TGTGCCAGCAGCTCCTCTTGGGGACAGGGAGGATATGGCTACACCTTC.

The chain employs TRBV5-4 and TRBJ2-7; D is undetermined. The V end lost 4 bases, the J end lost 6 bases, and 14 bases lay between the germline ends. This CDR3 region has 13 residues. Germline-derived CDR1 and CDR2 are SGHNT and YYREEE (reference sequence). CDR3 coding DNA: TGTGCCAGCAGCCCGGCGGCAGGAGCCGAGCAGTACTTC. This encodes CASSPAAGAEQYF.

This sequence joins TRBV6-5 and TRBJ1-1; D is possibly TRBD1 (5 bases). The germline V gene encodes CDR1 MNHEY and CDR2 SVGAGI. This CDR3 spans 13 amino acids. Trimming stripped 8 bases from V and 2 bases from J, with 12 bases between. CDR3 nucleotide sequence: TGTGCCAGCGGCCGGGACGACAACACTGAAGCTTTCTTT. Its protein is CASGRDDNTEAFF.

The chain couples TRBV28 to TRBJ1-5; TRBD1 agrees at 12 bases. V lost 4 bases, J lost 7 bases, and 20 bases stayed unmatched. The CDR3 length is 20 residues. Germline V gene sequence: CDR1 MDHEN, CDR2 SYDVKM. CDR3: CASSSNYYRDRGRIGQPQHF. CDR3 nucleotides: TGTGCCAGCAGTTCCAACTATTACCGGGACAGGGGGCGGATTGGGCAGCCCCAGCATTTT.

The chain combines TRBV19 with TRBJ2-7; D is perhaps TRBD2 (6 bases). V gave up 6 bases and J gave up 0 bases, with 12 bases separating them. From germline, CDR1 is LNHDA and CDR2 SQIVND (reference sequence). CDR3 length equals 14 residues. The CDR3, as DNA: TGTGCCAGTAGGCGGGACGGCGCCTCCTACGAGCAGTACTTC. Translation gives CASRRDGASYEQYF.

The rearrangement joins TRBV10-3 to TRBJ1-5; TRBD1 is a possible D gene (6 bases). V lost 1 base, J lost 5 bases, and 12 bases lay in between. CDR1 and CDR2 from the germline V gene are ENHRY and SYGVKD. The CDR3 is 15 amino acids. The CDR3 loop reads CAISELAGDHQPQHF. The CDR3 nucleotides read TGTGCCATCAGTGAGTTGGCAGGGGATCATCAGCCCCAGCATTTT.

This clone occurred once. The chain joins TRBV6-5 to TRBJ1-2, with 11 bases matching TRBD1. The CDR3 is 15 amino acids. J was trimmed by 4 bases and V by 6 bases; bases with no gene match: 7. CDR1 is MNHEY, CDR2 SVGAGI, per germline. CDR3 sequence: CASRGQGAWGYGYTF. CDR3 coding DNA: TGTGCCAGCAGAGGACAGGGGGCGTGGGGCTATGGCTACACCTTC.